These 21 T cell receptor beta chains were all obtained from the same sample, sequenced in a study of cytotoxic CD8 clonotypes in ibrutinib-treated CLL. The data were produced by immunoSEQ multiplex PCR, yet TCRdb's version contains in-frame clones alone and is incomplete. The sample comprises some 200,000 clones, 55% to 85% of which are singletons, and 13% rests with the top ten. This sample comprised PBMCs, obtained after 24 months of ibrutinib treatment. The origin of the receptors is a human donor with chronic lymphocytic leukemia.

This chain connects TRBV4-1 to TRBJ2-3, with 7 bases fitting TRBD1. V dropped 0 bases and J dropped 0; count of bases not matched to a gene: 3. CDR3 length: 16 residues. Looked up from germline, CDR1 is MGHRA and CDR2 is YSYEKL. This CDR3 is CASSQEDRLSTDTQYF. In nucleotides, the CDR3 is TGCGCCAGCAGCCAAGAGGACAGGCTGAGCACAGATACGCAGTATTTT.

CDR3 bases: TGCGCCAGCTACTACGGGACTAGCGGCACCGGGGAGCTGTTTTTT. Translation: CASYYGTSGTGELFF. V gene TRBV5-1 combines with J gene TRBJ2-2, with 11 bases that match TRBD2. The CDR3 is made up of 15 amino acids. The V gene's germline CDR1 is SGHRS and CDR2 YFSETQ. Trimming at V came to 7 bases and at J to 4 bases, leaving 6 bases not matched to a gene.

The J gene is TRBJ2-7, the V gene TRBV15; no firm D call. The V end was cut by 0 bases, the J end by 1 base, with 13 bases between. This CDR3 is built from 16 residues. Germline-derived CDR1 and CDR2 are LNHNV and YYDKDF (reference sequence). This CDR3 is CATSRDLGVRSYEQYF. The CDR3 DNA reads as TGTGCCACCAGCAGAGATCTGGGCGTAAGGTCCTACGAGCAGTACTTC.

V and J are TRBV18 and TRBJ1-2, with D maybe TRBD1 (6 bases). Per germline, CDR1 KGHSH and CDR2 LQKENI. With 2 bases removed from V and 5 bases from J, the gap between germline ends came to 15 bases. There are 15 residues in the CDR3. CDR3 sequence reads: CASSPGWTDYYGYTF. The CDR3 DNA sequence: TGTGCCAGCTCACCAGGGTGGACAGACTATTATGGCTACACCTTC.

V and J are TRBV4-3 and TRBJ1-2, with D unresolved. Germline CDR1 reads LGHNA; CDR2 reads YSLEER. This CDR3 is built from 15 residues. V was clipped by 0 bases and J by 2 bases, with 10 bases between them. CDR3 bases: TGCGCCAGCAGCCAAGAATTTAGTACCAACTATGGCTACACCTTC. It codes for CASSQEFSTNYGYTF.

The rearrangement joins TRBV7-9 to TRBJ2-1; 7 bases are shared with TRBD2. The ends lost 4 bases at V and 5 bases at J; junction bases unmatched: 11. CDR1 is SEHNR, CDR2 FQNEAQ, per germline (reference sequence). The CDR3 totals 16 residues. Here the CDR3 DNA reads TGTGCCAGCAGCTGGGATTTAGCGGGTTCTGACAATGAGCAGTTCTTC. It translates to CASSWDLAGSDNEQFF.

This clone turned up a few times. V and J are TRBV6-1 and TRBJ2-1; D gene unclear. The CDR3 spans 12 residues. Trimming took off 4 bases at V and 4 bases at J, with 5 bases between the two ends. CDR1 is MNHNS, CDR2 SASEGT, per germline. CDR3 region: CASSVKYNEQFF. CDR3 nucleotide sequence: TGTGCCAGCAGTGTTAAGTACAATGAGCAGTTCTTC.

The genes are TRBV27 and TRBJ1-2; D perhaps matches TRBD1 (6 bases). This CDR3 has 14 residues. The germline gives CDR1 MNHEY, CDR2 SMNVEV (reference sequence). V was pared by 8 bases and J by 8 bases, with 21 bases between. CDR3 DNA: TGTGCCAGCGCCCTCCGGGACATCCGCGGCGGCTACACCTTC. Its translation: CASALRDIRGGYTF.

The chain joins TRBV4-3 to TRBJ1-2, with 8 nucleotides matching TRBD1. The CDR3 contains 14 residues. Germline V gene lookup returns CDR1 LGHNA and CDR2 YSLEER. Trimming at V came to 2 bases and at J to 6 bases, leaving 5 bases not matched to a gene. The chain's CDR3 is CASSQRTGLHGYTF. CDR3 sequence (DNA): TGCGCCAGCAGCCAACGGACAGGGTTACATGGCTACACCTTC.

The genes are TRBV5-1 and TRBJ1-2; 7 positions agree with TRBD1. After removal of 6 bases from V and 8 bases from J, the junction contained 13 bases not matched to a gene. Germline V gene data show CDR1 as SGHRS and CDR2 as YFSETQ. CDR3 length equals 14 residues. The CDR3 DNA is TGCGCCAGCAACCCGGAGGGGGCAAGAGGAGGCTACACCTTC. This gives the protein CASNPEGARGGYTF.

This clone came up once. This sequence joins TRBV29-1 and TRBJ2-5, with D possibly TRBD1 on 5 matching bases. Trimming took 7 bases from V and 1 from J, leaving 13 bases between them. The CDR3 spans 13 residues. Germline lookup yields CDR1 SQVTM and CDR2 ANQGSEA. CDR3 in amino acids: CSDLGQAQETQYF. In DNA form, the CDR3 reads TGCAGCGATCTAGGACAAGCCCAAGAGACCCAGTACTTC.

This clone was recorded once. The gene calls are TRBV9 and TRBJ2-5; perhaps D is TRBD1 or TRBD2 (5 bases each). From germline, CDR1 is SGDLS and CDR2 YYNGEE. CDR3 length: 15 amino acids. V was shortened by 0 bases and J by 7 bases, with 16 bases between the two germline ends. This CDR3 reads CASSVVATPGGTQYF. In DNA form, the CDR3 reads TGTGCCAGCAGCGTAGTGGCTACTCCTGGGGGGACCCAGTACTTC. Using reference TRBV9 and TRBJ2-5 for the parts outside the CDR3, the full variable domain is DSGVTQTPKHLITATGQRVTLRCSPRSGDLSVYWYQQSLDQGLQFLIQYYNGEERAKGNILERFSAQQFPDLHSELNLSSLELGDSALYFCASSVVATPGGTQYFGPGTRLLVL.

The V call is TRBV5-4, the J call TRBJ2-2, with 11 bases that match TRBD1. The junction had 4 bases not matched to a gene; V was cut back by 2 bases and J by 4 bases. Germline-derived CDR1 and CDR2 are SGHNT and YYREEE (reference sequence). The CDR3 spans 16 residues. CDR3 sequence reads: CASSFWTGGGTGELFF. CDR3 DNA: TGTGCCAGCAGCTTCTGGACAGGGGGCGGCACCGGGGAGCTGTTTTTT.

The chain employs TRBV7-2 and TRBJ1-3; no clear D gene. CDR3 length: 15 residues. Germline V gene sequence: CDR1 SGHTA, CDR2 FQGNSA. The germline V and J ends were trimmed by 1 base and 0 bases, with 7 bases remaining between them. CDR3 in DNA: TGTGCCAGCAGCTTAGAGGTGGGCTCTGGAAACACCATATATTTT. Translated: CASSLEVGSGNTIYF.

This clone was seen only once. At one of its ends the junction is not consistent with the germline gene, which may arise from a read error. The chain combines TRBV10-3 with TRBJ2-7, with D possibly TRBD1 on 6 matching bases. This CDR3 region has 16 residues. In germline, CDR1 is ENHRY, CDR2 SYGVKD. The CDR3 sequence is CASSYSTGDRFSEQYF. In DNA form, the CDR3 reads TGTGCCAGCAGTTACTCGACAGGCGATAGGTTTTCCGAGCAGTACTTC.

This clone was seen a single time. The chain carries TRBV6-5 and TRBJ2-1, with a tentative D call TRBD1 (5 bases). The CDR3 extends over 13 amino acids. Germline V gene lookup returns CDR1 MNHEY and CDR2 SVGAGI. Trimming took off 2 bases at V and 5 bases at J, with 7 bases between the two ends. The CDR3 DNA sequence: TGTGCCAGCAGTTACGCAGGGCACAATGAGCAGTTCTTC. Protein product: CASSYAGHNEQFF.

This clone has only one observation. The V gene is TRBV27, the J gene TRBJ1-5; no clear D gene. Between the trimmed V and J ends, which lost 0 bases and 3 bases, there was a span of 9 bases. The CDR3 totals 15 residues. The germline V gene has CDR1 MNHEY and CDR2 SMNVEV (reference sequence). This CDR3 is CASSLSGAVNQPQHF. The CDR3 coding sequence is TGTGCCAGCAGTTTATCTGGCGCCGTCAATCAGCCCCAGCATTTT.

This chain links TRBV6-1 with TRBJ2-1; either TRBD1 or TRBD2 may fit D (6 bases each). The CDR3 covers 17 residues. The V gene lost 2 bases and the J gene lost 0 bases, with 14 bases spanning the gap. Germline CDR1 is MNHNS and CDR2 is SASEGT. In nucleotides, the CDR3 is TGTGCCAGCAGTGAATGGGGTGGAGGGGGCTCCTACAATGAGCAGTTCTTC. Its translation is CASSEWGGGGSYNEQFF.

The V gene is TRBV27, the J gene TRBJ2-7, with a possible D match to TRBD1 (7 bases). The germline gives CDR1 MNHEY, CDR2 SMNVEV (reference sequence). There are 14 residues in the CDR3. V was trimmed by 3 bases and J by 4 bases, leaving 13 bases between them. CDR3 nucleotides: TGTGCCAGCAGTTTTTCAGCAGGGGGGTACGAGCAGTACTTC. This sequence encodes CASSFSAGGYEQYF.

The J gene is TRBJ2-7, the V gene TRBV29-1; no clear D. Trimming left V 5 bases short and J 0 bases short, with 8 bases between. The CDR3 spans 12 residues. From germline, CDR1 is SQVTM and CDR2 ANQGSEA. CDR3 coding DNA: TGCAGCGTTAGTCGAGACTCCTACGAGCAGTACTTC. Residues: CSVSRDSYEQYF.

The J gene is TRBJ2-3, the V gene TRBV19; tentative D call: TRBD2 (5 bases). Trimming removed 9 bases at V and 3 bases at J, with 13 bases between. Germline CDR1 reads LNHDA; CDR2 reads SQIVND (reference sequence). The CDR3 runs 13 residues. This CDR3 reads CARPTTSTDTQYF. CDR3 sequence (DNA): TGTGCCAGACCGACTACTTCAACAGATACGCAGTATTTT.